Described below is a single T cell receptor beta chain sequence and its context. Its antigen is unknown. The data were taken from a study of vaccination effects on CD4 cells after COVID-19. Prior to sequencing, the ViraFEST assay stimulated PBMC with viral peptide pools, which expanded the antigen-specific CD4+ T cells. The culture ran for around 10 days before CD4+ T cells were isolated. Nucleocapsid antibodies were negative in the vaccine recipients, who had never had SARS-CoV-2 infection. Clones were read by immunoSEQ multiplex PCR, and TCRdb kept only the in-frame ones, dropping some. Among 50,000 to 60,000 clones listed, about two thirds were seen once. This CDR3 is built from 13 residues. Trimming took off 5 bases at V and 0 bases at J, with 7 bases between the two ends. Germline lookup yields CDR1 SNHLY and CDR2 FYNNEI.

The clonotype comes from a human donor who received a COVID-19 vaccine. This chain uses TRBV2 with TRBJ1-1; D gene unclear. The sample here was CD4+ T cells from PBMCs cultured with SARS-CoV-2 spike peptides, taken before COVID-19 vaccination. Here the CDR3 DNA reads TGTGCCAGCAGTTGGACCCTGAACACTGAAGCTTTCTTT. It encodes CASSWTLNTEAFF.